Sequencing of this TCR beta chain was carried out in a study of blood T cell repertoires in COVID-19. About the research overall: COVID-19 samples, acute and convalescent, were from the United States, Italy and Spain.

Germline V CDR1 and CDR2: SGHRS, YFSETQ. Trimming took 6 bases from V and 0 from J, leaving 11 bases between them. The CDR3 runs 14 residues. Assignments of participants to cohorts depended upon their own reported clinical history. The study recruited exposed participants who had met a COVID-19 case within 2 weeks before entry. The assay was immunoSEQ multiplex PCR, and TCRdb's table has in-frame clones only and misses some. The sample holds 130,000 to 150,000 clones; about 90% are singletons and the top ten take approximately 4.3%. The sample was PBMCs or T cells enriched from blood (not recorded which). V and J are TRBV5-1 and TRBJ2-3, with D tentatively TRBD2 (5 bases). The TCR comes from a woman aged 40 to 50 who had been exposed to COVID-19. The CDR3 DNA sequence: TGCGCCAGCAAGAAGACTATTAGCACAGATACGCAGTATTTT. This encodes CASKKTISTDTQYF.